This TCR beta chain emerged from a study of CD8 T cells in Susac syndrome. Overall study: Roughly 6 sequenced Susac syndrome patients had clinically active disease, while 8 or 9 were in remission.

Note on this clonotype: Antigen: not known.

When the RNA was reverse transcribed, random hexamers were used with an input of about 0.5 to 1 ug. TCRdb processed the immunoSEQ multiplex PCR reads anew with MiXCR; each CDR3 protein has one entry. The top ten hold about 0.3% of the sample, which has tens of thousands of distinct CDR3 sequences, about 94% seen once. Trimming cost V 0 bases and J 1 base, with 4 bases left between them. The germline gives CDR1 MNHNY, CDR2 SVGAGI (reference sequence). This CDR3 has 14 residues. Whole-study results and caveats: Acknowledgment was made by the study that its TCR sequencing and HLA analysis involved a relatively small number of individuals.

The sequenced target, TCR beta, came from blood CD8+ and CD4+ T cells. Material: CD4+ T cells from PBMCs. This chain uses TRBV6-6 with TRBJ2-4; D is uncertain. The TCR originated in a human donor with Susac syndrome. The chain's CDR3 is CASSYSTAKNIQYF. Written as DNA, the CDR3 is TGTGCCAGCAGTTACTCCACGGCCAAAAACATTCAGTACTTC.